Included here is one T cell receptor (beta chain) sequence, with context. Its antigen is not known. This specimen comes from a study of chemoradiotherapy in HPV16-positive cancers. Points from the study as a whole: For HPV16-positive patients, expanding HPV-responsive T cells associated with longer recurrence-free survival. Non-HPV-specific T cells did not expand in tumors during treatment, whereas candidate HPV-specific clones and E7-related motifs did.

The table came from immunoSEQ multiplex PCR; TCRdb's copy has only in-frame clones and leaves some out. The table has 25,000 to 35,000 clones, roughly nine tenths seen once. Samples were taken several times over chemoradiotherapy. The CDR3 spans 15 residues. From germline, CDR1 is MNHNY and CDR2 SVGAGI (reference sequence). Trimming removed 4 bases from V and 4 bases from J; junction bases left unmatched: 2. Sequencing was performed on blood, taken from a patient who underwent chemoradiotherapy. The rearrangement uses TRBV6-6 and TRBJ2-3, with 13 positions matching TRBD2. This receptor was obtained from a human donor with HPV-associated anogenital cancer. The CDR3 sequence is CASSLGLAGPDTQYF. In DNA form, the CDR3 reads TGTGCCAGCAGTTTGGGACTAGCGGGACCAGATACGCAGTATTTT.